This section outlines one TCR beta chain sequence together with its context. The antigen is undetermined. These data originate in a study of human T cells and chemical hapten exposure. Study-level points and caveats: Expanded TCR sets contained significantly more large CDR3 similarity clusters than controls.

Time point described: patch test 1, 2 weeks after DPC sensitization. As to treatment: therapeutic diphenylcyclopropenone sensitization with weekly scalp DPC. Authors' data handling: A per-sample median of about 95,000 TCRs was observed, with counts ranging from about 20,000 to 750,000. TCRdb re-called the RACE reads with MiXCR, one entry per CDR3 protein. The V and J calls follow TCRdb's processing rather than the paper's. This table holds fewer than 200,000 distinct CDR3 sequences, about a fifth found once. The CDR3 is made up of 11 amino acids. The V and J ends lost 6 bases and 4 bases respectively, with 5 bases between them. Germline V CDR1 and CDR2: SEHNR, FQNEAQ (reference sequence).

This TCR came from a woman between 45 and 60 years old with alopecia areata. Some clones in this sample may be carry-over from other donors' samples. This sequence joins TRBV7-9 and TRBJ2-3; D may be TRBD1 (5 bases). Sequences were derived from whole blood, sampled in connection with sensitization to the hapten diphenylcyclopropenone (DPC). The CDR3, as DNA: TGTGCCAGCAGAGGGGCAGATACGCAGTATTTT. It encodes CASRGADTQYF. The full variable domain, rest sourced from reference TRBV7-9 and TRBJ2-3, is DTGVSQNPRHKITKRGQNVTFRCDPISEHNRLYWYRQTLGQGPEFLTYFQNEAQLEKSRLLSDRFSAERPKGSFSTLEIQRTEQGDSAMYLCASRGADTQYFGPGTRLTVL.